The 32 T cell receptor beta chains listed next were all sequenced from one sample in a study of T cells in Graves' hyperthyroidism and ophthalmopathy. Amplification yielded TCR beta CDR3 regions, with RNA transcripts as the source. Initially, a first-round RT-PCR of the TCR CDR3 employed the HTBI primer set. TCRdb independently ran MiXCR on the multiplex PCR reads; one entry per CDR3 protein. The table has about 290,000 distinct CDR3 sequences, roughly 15% seen once. Sequenced material: blood. The receptors here all came from a woman between 50 and 59 years old with Graves' hyperthyroidism that later progressed to Graves' ophthalmopathy.

This clonotype was seen at least ten times. The chain combines TRBV11-3 with TRBJ2-5, with D uncertain. Germline loops: CDR1 SGHNT, CDR2 YENEEA. The ends were cut back, 5 bases at V and 5 bases at J, with 12 bases in the middle. The CDR3 is made up of 13 amino acids. The CDR3 reads CASSVGPRETQYF. The CDR3, as DNA: TGTGCCAGCAGCGTCGGTCCTCGGGAGACCCAGTACTTC.

This clonotype showed up many times. V usage is TRBV5-1 and J usage is TRBJ1-2, with 11 bases matching TRBD1. The length of the CDR3 is 14 residues. From germline, CDR1 is SGHRS and CDR2 YFSETQ. V shed 3 bases, J shed 6 bases, and the junction held 4 bases outside the gene matches. The CDR3 sequence is CASSSGQGDHGYTF. CDR3 nucleotides: TGCGCCAGCAGCTCGGGACAGGGGGATCATGGCTACACCTTC.

The CDR3 region has the DNA TGTGCCAGCAGCTTTGCAGCGGTTAGCTCCTACAATGAGCAGTTCTTC. This sequence encodes CASSFAAVSSYNEQFF. This chain joins TRBV11-1 and TRBJ2-1, with D perhaps matching TRBD2 (5 bases). Per the germline V gene, CDR1 is SGHAT and CDR2 is FQDESV (reference sequence). This CDR3 is 16 amino acids long. Trimming cost V 3 bases and J 0 bases, with 12 bases left between them.

The rearrangement joins TRBV10-3 to TRBJ2-7, with D unresolved. The CDR3 sequence is 15 residues long. V was cut by 0 bases and J by 5 bases, with 14 bases left in between. Germline V gene data show CDR1 as ENHRY and CDR2 as SYGVKD. The CDR3 nucleotides read TGTGCCATCAGTGAGTCTAAAGGGAATTTCCACGAGCAGTACTTC. Amino acids: CAISESKGNFHEQYF.

This sequence joins TRBV5-1 and TRBJ2-7; perhaps TRBD2 as D (6 bases). This CDR3 contains 15 residues. V gave up 4 bases and J gave up 0 bases, with 14 bases separating them. Germline loops: CDR1 SGHRS, CDR2 YFSETQ. The CDR3 region is CASSPRGISSYEQYF. The CDR3 DNA reads as TGCGCCAGCAGCCCCCGGGGGATTAGCTCCTACGAGCAGTACTTC. The full variable domain, in which reference TRBV5-1 and TRBJ2-7 provide the parts outside the CDR3, is KAGVTQTPRYLIKTRGQQVTLSCSPISGHRSVSWYQQTPGQGLQFLFEYFSETQRNKGNFPGRFSGRQFSNSRSEMNVSTLELGDSALYLCASSPRGISSYEQYFGPGTRLTVT.

This clonotype appeared many times. The chain carries TRBV27 and TRBJ2-5, with 7 nucleotides matching TRBD2. The length of the CDR3 is 15 residues. Germline lookup yields CDR1 MNHEY and CDR2 SMNVEV (reference sequence). After removal of 5 bases from V and 5 bases from J, the junction contained 11 bases not matched to a gene. Here the CDR3 DNA reads TGTGCCAGCAGTCCGGGACTACCCGACCCGGAGACCCAGTACTTC. Its translation is CASSPGLPDPETQYF.

This clonotype was observed many times. The chain couples TRBV7-2 to TRBJ1-5, with D perhaps TRBD1 (6 bases). V lost 4 bases and J lost 7, with 17 bases in between. Looked up from germline, CDR1 is SGHTA and CDR2 is FQGNSA. The CDR3 has 15 amino acids. This CDR3 reads CASSYGAGVGQPQHF. The CDR3 DNA is TGTGCCAGCAGCTACGGGGCAGGGGTGGGGCAGCCCCAGCATTTT.

This clonotype was detected many times. This chain connects TRBV30 to TRBJ2-1; perhaps TRBD2 as D (6 bases). The V gene lost 0 bases and the J gene lost 6 bases, with 12 bases spanning the gap. The CDR3 runs to 14 residues. Germline V gives CDR1 GTSNPN, CDR2 SVGIG (reference sequence). The chain's CDR3 is CAWSVVTGANEQFF. The CDR3, as DNA: TGTGCCTGGAGTGTAGTGACGGGAGCCAATGAGCAGTTCTTC.

This clonotype appeared many times. The genes are TRBV9 and TRBJ2-5; D is perhaps TRBD2 (7 bases). Germline-derived CDR1 and CDR2 are SGDLS and YYNGEE. CDR3 size: 15 residues. The germline V and J ends were trimmed by 4 bases and 2 bases, with 15 bases remaining between them. The CDR3 coding sequence is TGTGCCAGCAGCTCTAGGGGGGGCGCGCAAGAGACCCAGTACTTC. This codes for CASSSRGGAQETQYF.

This clonotype was detected many times. The J gene is TRBJ2-3, the V gene TRBV2; 7 nucleotides line up with TRBD2. The CDR3 covers 15 residues. The V and J ends lost 5 bases and 6 bases, in that order; junction bases with no gene match: 11. Germline V gene data show CDR1 as SNHLY and CDR2 as FYNNEI. CDR3 sequence reads: CASSWEGPRRDTQYF. The DNA for the CDR3 is TGTGCCAGCAGTTGGGAGGGGCCTCGGCGGGATACGCAGTATTTT.

The chain employs TRBV7-9 and TRBJ1-5; no clear D. V lost 5 bases and J lost 2, with 13 bases in between. CDR1 SEHNR and CDR2 FQNEAQ come from the germline V gene (reference sequence). The CDR3 is 15 residues long. This chain's CDR3 is CASSPGGAGNQPQHF. CDR3 nucleotides: TGTGCCAGCAGCCCCGGCGGTGCAGGCAATCAGCCCCAGCATTTT.

The chain combines TRBV5-1 with TRBJ1-4; D remains unclear. The V end was cut by 5 bases, the J end by 4 bases, with 12 bases between. The CDR3 length is 14 residues. Germline V gene data show CDR1 as SGHRS and CDR2 as YFSETQ. CDR3: CASSLRRDNEKLFF. CDR3 nucleotides: TGCGCCAGCAGTCTCCGACGGGATAATGAAAAACTGTTTTTT.

The sample holds many counts of this clonotype. CDR3 coding DNA: TGTGCCAGCGACAGGTTATTCAATCAGCCCCAGCATTTT. Translation: CASDRLFNQPQHF. The J gene is TRBJ1-5, the V gene TRBV28; TRBD1 is a possible D gene (6 bases). Germline loops: CDR1 MDHEN, CDR2 SYDVKM. Between the trimmed V and J ends, which lost 8 bases and 3 bases, there was a span of 11 bases. CDR3 size: 13 residues.

At least ten counts were recorded for this clonotype. The CDR3 loop is CASIPSGLWTQYF. The CDR3 DNA is TGTGCCAGCATTCCCTCGGGCCTCTGGACCCAGTACTTC. The gene calls are TRBV2 and TRBJ2-5, with D unclear. The germline CDR1 and CDR2 sequences are SNHLY and FYNNEI. V gave up 7 bases and J gave up 7 bases, with 16 bases separating them. The length of the CDR3 is 13 residues.

This clonotype was observed many times. CDR3 protein: CAISDRYQETQYF. The DNA for the CDR3 is TGTGCCATCAGTGATAGATACCAAGAGACCCAGTACTTC. The V gene is TRBV10-3, the J gene TRBJ2-5; unclear D gene. CDR3 length: 13 amino acids. CDR1 is ENHRY, CDR2 SYGVKD, per germline. The V end was cut by 3 bases, the J end by 0 bases, with 5 bases between.

This clonotype has ten or more counts. The rearrangement joins TRBV28 to TRBJ2-1, with D perhaps TRBD2 (6 bases). Germline CDR1 and CDR2: MDHEN and SYDVKM. Deletions cut 6 bases from V and 0 bases from J, with 15 bases between. The CDR3 covers 16 residues. DNA of the CDR3: TGTGCCAGCAGGACCCCTCGGGGGAGCTCCTACAATGAGCAGTTCTTC. It is translated as CASRTPRGSSYNEQFF.

There are many counts of this clonotype. The chain is built from TRBV18 and TRBJ2-1; 11 bases agree with TRBD2. This CDR3 comprises 15 residues. The germline V gene encodes CDR1 KGHSH and CDR2 LQKENI. V gave up 2 bases and J gave up 9 bases; unmatched junction bases: 6. CDR3 region: CASSPELAGVGEQFF. CDR3 nucleotides: TGTGCCAGCTCACCAGAACTAGCGGGAGTGGGTGAGCAGTTCTTC.

This clonotype was detected many times. V and J are TRBV27 and TRBJ1-6; 8 bases align to TRBD1. In germline, CDR1 is MNHEY, CDR2 SMNVEV (reference sequence). Trimming removed 4 bases from V and 4 bases from J; junction bases left unmatched: 6. This CDR3 is 16 amino acids long. The CDR3 here is CASSYRDRQYNSPLHF. CDR3 coding DNA: TGTGCCAGCAGTTACCGGGACAGGCAATATAATTCACCCCTCCACTTT.

This clonotype was found a few times. The chain is built from TRBV4-1 and TRBJ2-3, with a weak D call TRBD1 (6 bases). Germline values: CDR1 MGHRA, CDR2 YSYEKL. The CDR3 totals 12 residues. The V end lost 5 bases, the J end lost 6 bases, and 9 bases lay between the germline ends. In DNA, the CDR3 is TGCGCCAGCAGCAAGGACAGCGATACGCAGTATTTT. Its translation is CASSKDSDTQYF.

This clonotype was picked up many times. V usage is TRBV6-1 and J usage is TRBJ2-3; 10 nucleotides match TRBD2. V was clipped by 6 bases and J by 3 bases; unmatched bases: 6. The CDR3 covers 15 residues. Germline V gene data show CDR1 as MNHNS and CDR2 as SASEGT. In nucleotides, the CDR3 is TGTGCCAGCAGACCGGGACTAGCGCTAACAGATACGCAGTATTTT. Encoded protein: CASRPGLALTDTQYF.

This clonotype was seen ten or more times. The rearrangement joins TRBV7-9 to TRBJ2-2, with TRBD2 identical over 10 bases. The CDR3 length is 15 residues. Germline loops: CDR1 SEHNR, CDR2 FQNEAQ (reference sequence). The V and J ends lost 6 bases and 4 bases, in that order; junction bases with no gene match: 5. CDR3 coding DNA: TGTGCCAGCAGTCCGGGACTAGCGATCACCGGGGAGCTGTTTTTT. Encoded protein: CASSPGLAITGELFF.

The sample holds many counts of this clonotype. This chain links TRBV10-3 with TRBJ2-7, with D maybe TRBD2 (7 bases). The V gene lost 7 bases and the J gene lost 0 bases, with 10 bases spanning the gap. CDR1 is ENHRY and CDR2 is SYGVKD in the germline V gene. The CDR3 length is 13 residues. DNA of the CDR3: TGTGCCATCAAGCGGGACAACTCCTACGAGCAGTACTTC. This gives the protein CAIKRDNSYEQYF.

The chain recombines TRBV7-6 with TRBJ1-5; no definite D call. The length of the CDR3 is 13 residues. Germline-derived CDR1 and CDR2 are SGHVS and FNYEAQ. Trimming removed 5 bases from V and 2 bases from J, with 7 bases in between. CDR3 bases: TGTGCCAGCAGCCGTAGCGGCAATCAGCCCCAGCATTTT. It codes for CASSRSGNQPQHF.

Remarks on this clonotype: A much larger clone is a single base away; this may be a read error. V gene TRBV27 combines with J gene TRBJ2-5; D ambiguous. Germline assignment: CDR1 MNHEY and CDR2 SMNVEV (reference sequence). The CDR3 covers 13 residues. V was clipped by 4 bases and J by 7 bases, with 13 bases between them. This CDR3 is CASSYGRRGTQYF. CDR3 coding DNA: TGTGCCAGCAGTTATGGAAGGCGAGGGACCCAGTACTTC.

The rearrangement joins TRBV6-9 to TRBJ1-1; D is unclear. From germline, CDR1 is MNHGY and CDR2 SVAAGI. The CDR3 length is 13 residues. Trimming shortened V by 0 bases and J by 2 bases, and 4 bases separated the two germline ends. In nucleotides, the CDR3 is TGTGCCAGCAGTTATTCACAAAACACTGAAGCTTTCTTT. It specifies CASSYSQNTEAFF.

The V gene is TRBV15, the J gene TRBJ1-1; D is ambiguous. Between the trimmed V and J ends, which lost 5 bases and 4 bases, there was a span of 14 bases. Germline V gives CDR1 LNHNV, CDR2 YYDKDF (reference sequence). This CDR3 is built from 14 residues. CDR3 coding DNA: TGTGCCACCAGCGGTTCAAGGGCTGGCACTGAAGCTTTCTTT. It translates to CATSGSRAGTEAFF.

This clonotype was seen many times. The rearrangement uses TRBV28 and TRBJ2-1; TRBD2 matches 8 bases. The CDR3 spans 14 residues. From germline, CDR1 is MDHEN and CDR2 SYDVKM. V gave up 3 bases and J gave up 9 bases; unmatched junction bases: 7. CDR3 residues: CASSFTGGPSEQFF. The CDR3 DNA sequence: TGTGCCAGCAGTTTTACGGGAGGGCCGAGTGAGCAGTTCTTC.

This clonotype was seen many times. The CDR3 sequence: CASSLGQVYSNQPQHF. CDR3 in DNA: TGTGCCAGCAGTTTGGGACAGGTTTATAGCAATCAGCCCCAGCATTTT. The chain links TRBV28 to TRBJ1-5, with TRBD1 matching over 8 bases. The CDR3 runs 16 residues. CDR1 and CDR2 (germline): MDHEN, SYDVKM. Germline trimming cut 3 bases from V and 0 bases from J; bases unmatched to any gene: 4.

This clonotype was seen at least ten times. The V gene is TRBV18, the J gene TRBJ1-5, with D possibly matching TRBD1 (5 bases). Germline V gene lookup returns CDR1 KGHSH and CDR2 LQKENI. This CDR3 has 15 residues. Trimming removed 0 bases at V and 0 bases at J, with 6 bases between. The CDR3 DNA reads as TGTGCCAGCTCACCACCGGGGGATAGCAATCAGCCCCAGCATTTT. Amino acids: CASSPPGDSNQPQHF.

Many counts were recorded for this clonotype. The rearrangement uses TRBV7-8 and TRBJ1-1; no reliable D call. The CDR3 is 15 amino acids. Between the trimmed V and J ends, which lost 1 base and 3 bases, there was a span of 12 bases. Germline values: CDR1 SGHVS, CDR2 FQNEAQ. Here the CDR3 DNA reads TGTGCCAGCAGCTTAGGTCCGGGGAGAGACACTGAAGCTTTCTTT. Translated: CASSLGPGRDTEAFF.

In its sample, this clonotype was seen many times. The junction shows a germline mismatch at one end, possibly a read error. The chain recombines TRBV20-1 with TRBJ1-1, with 9 bases lining up with TRBD1. The V gene's germline CDR1 is DFQATT and CDR2 SNEGSKA (reference sequence). The CDR3 totals 13 residues. The CDR3 region has the DNA TGCAGTGCGAGAGAGGACAGGGGCACTGAAGCTTTCTTT. As protein: CSAREDRGTEAFF.

V and J are TRBV3-1 and TRBJ2-7; 7 bases line up with TRBD2. V was pared by 7 bases and J by 2 bases, with 5 bases of the junction left unmatched. The length of the CDR3 is 13 residues. Germline CDR1 reads LGHDT; CDR2 reads YNNKEL (reference sequence). The CDR3 DNA is TGTGCCAGCAAACGGGGGGAAACCTACGAGCAGTACTTC. It yields the protein CASKRGETYEQYF.